This record covers a single T cell receptor beta chain. This clonotype has at least ten counts. This clone's antigen is unknown. Base qualities are not provided; no much larger clone lies one nucleotide away. This record comes from a study of molecular identifiers for immune sequencing clone quantification (dated by TCRdb to 2016 to 2018). About the full investigation: For a replicate experiment, the RNA from either approximately 20,000 or 98,000 naive CD8 T cells was divided into five aliquots, and four of those aliquots went on to sequencing. This methods study used CD8 T cells to benchmark TCR RNA copy counting and molecular-identifier clustering-based TCR repertoire sequencing (MIDCIRS). Overall study outcomes, separate from this receptor: Roughly 3 recovered TCR RNA copies per cell were obtained by modeling, versus about 9.7 by digital PCR, implying a capture efficiency of about 30%. Spiked-in Jurkat TCR RNA equivalent to a single cell was reported to be detectable even among over 800,000 naive CD8 T cells. Clones above 20 RNA copies held over 98% of molecules in CMV-specific effector cells but under 1% in naive cells. Spiked-in Jurkat TCR RNA (10 copies' worth), which is not part of the donor repertoire, was contained in the naive libraries. When barcode sub-clustering was not used, chimeric consensus sequences inflated TCR diversity, with chimeras reaching as high as 47%. Highly expanded clone sizes could be underestimated because identical TCR molecules may share a barcode.

Libraries of naive CD8 T cells were built from about 19,000 to 1,100,000 sorted cells, with 10%, 30% or 50% of the purified RNA used. Naive CD8 T cells, defined as CD8+CD4-CCR7+CD45RA+, were FACS-sorted into RLT Plus buffer on a BD FACSAria II. To test detection sensitivity, Jurkat RNA equal to fewer than 13 TCR copies was added to samples of roughly 18,000-1,100,000 naive CD8 T cells. Enrichment of CD8 T cells was performed with RosetteSep CD8+ T Cell Enrichment Cocktail and Ficoll-Paque, after which ACK red cell lysis was carried out. CDR3 length: 12 amino acids, cysteine to phenylalanine. Just CDR3 DNA is preserved here, 36 bases in frame from base 1. Trimming removed 1 base from V and 2 bases from J, leaving 4 bases between the germline ends. The germline V gene yields SGHRS for CDR1 and YFSETQ for CDR2. Libraries were built with PCR. Sequencing was carried out with an Illumina HiSeq 4000. Bulk TCR libraries were generated as previously described, with the TCR primers listed in Table S5 used. The Qiagen AllPrep DNA/RNA kit was used to purify total RNA. Before any analysis, reads coming from multiple sequencing runs of the same library were combined into one pool. Processing in the source paper ran as follows. Only reads with exact TCR constant sequence were kept, trimmed to 150 nt, and grouped by their 12-nt molecular barcodes. Within each barcode group, reads were sub-clustered at a 15% Levenshtein threshold, and quality-weighted consensus sequences were built per RNA molecule. Non-functional sequences were excluded, and lower-count sequences lying one edit away from another sequence were also excluded. Based on fitting two negative binomial distributions, any barcode sub-cluster with under 20% of the maximum read count was discarded. TCRdb reanalyzed the raw reads on its own, using fastp at Q25 for trimming and MiXCR for clone calling, and kept in-frame beta chains. When rows share a CDR3 protein, they turn into one entry using the most common DNA and genes. It is TCRdb's table, rather than the study itself, that gives the V and J calls and clone size. The sample table holds approximately 500,000 distinct CDR3 sequences, of which 20% to 25% were seen once. The biggest ten clones account for around 0.86% of the sample.

The sample consisted of naive CD8+ T cells from blood, with Jurkat cell RNA spiked in. The meaning of the sample's cell subset or site label: FACS-sorted CD8+CD4-CCR7+CD45RA+ naive T cells. The sequence derives from a human donor in good health. Some libraries in this study had Jurkat cell RNA spiked in. Here the chain combines TRBV5-1 and TRBJ2-7; too little of a D gene remains to name it. The sequenced DNA: TGCGCCAGCAGCTTGCTTCCCTACGAGCAGTACTTC. This is translated as CASSLLPYEQYF.